A selection of T cell receptor beta chains follows, all from one sample in a study of spatial heterogeneity in lung cancer. TCRdb independently ran MiXCR on the 5' RACE reads; one entry per CDR3 protein. The sample consists of around 11,000 distinct CDR3 sequences, about 6.5% of them appearing once. The sequencing here drew on PBMCs, taken at surgery. These receptors were collected from a male donor with early-stage non-small cell lung cancer. Each CDR3 is given with its conserved first and last residue. The D gene is left open where the match is weak. Clone size is given for some rows only: seen once, a few or many times, or a class if the clone is expanded.

d_call j_call v_call clone_size cdr3_nt cdr3_aa
- TRBJ2-1 TRBV25-1 many TGTGCCAGCAACCGGGGGCCGTACAATGAGCAGTTCTTC CASNRGPYNEQFF
TRBD2 TRBJ2-1 TRBV7-2 many TGTGCCAGCAGCTTAGCGGGACTAGCGGGGGGCAAGGAGCAGTTCTTC CASSLAGLAGGKEQFF
TRBD2 TRBJ2-7 TRBV20-1 few TGCAGTGCTAGACCGGGTAGCGGGAGTCAATACGAGCAGTACTTC CSARPGSGSQYEQYF
- TRBJ2-1 TRBV6-5 many TGTGCCAGCAGGGAGAGGGCTACCTACAATGAGCAGTTCTTC CASRERATYNEQFF
- TRBJ1-1 TRBV6-2/TRBV6-3 many TGTGCCAGCAGTGTGGTGAGGGTCGGGGGAGCTTTCTTT CASSVVRVGGAFF
TRBD1 TRBJ2-3 TRBV10-3 many TGTGCCATCAGTCGGGACAGCCAAGCGCAGTATTTT CAISRDSQAQYF
TRBD1 TRBJ2-3 TRBV24-1 - TGTGCCACCAGTGAGTTTTCCGGGACAGGGTCGAATACGCAGTATTTT CATSEFSGTGSNTQYF
TRBD1 TRBJ2-5 TRBV20-1 medium-sized TGCAGTGCTAGAGACGGCGGACAGGTTTTAGAGACCCAGTACTTC CSARDGGQVLETQYF
TRBD2 TRBJ2-3 TRBV20-1 many TGCAGTGCTGGACCCAGCGGGGGGGCCACAGATACGCAGTATTTT CSAGPSGGATDTQYF
- TRBJ2-7 TRBV7-2 many TGTGCCAGCTCCTCCTGGGTGGCTCCCTACGAGCAGTACTTC CASSSWVAPYEQYF
TRBD1 TRBJ1-5 TRBV4-2 - TGTGCCAGCAGCCAAGAAGACAGGGGAGACCAGCCCCAGCATTTT CASSQEDRGDQPQHF
- TRBJ2-1 TRBV7-9 many TGTGCCAGCAGGAAAGGGGGGGAGGATGAGCAGTTCTTC CASRKGGEDEQFF
- TRBJ1-2 TRBV2 many TGTGCCAGCAGTGCCGAGTCGGCCCTATATGGCTACACCTTC CASSAESALYGYTF
- TRBJ1-1 TRBV7-8 - TGTGCCAGCAGCTTAGTAGGGAACACTGAAGCTTTCTTT CASSLVGNTEAFF
TRBD1 TRBJ2-2 TRBV29-1 medium-sized TGCAGCGTTGAAGATTGGACTTCAGGACAGGGGGTGAGCGGGGAGCTGTTTTTT CSVEDWTSGQGVSGELFF
TRBD1 TRBJ1-1 TRBV6-1 - TGTGCCAGCACCGCCGGGACAGTGAACACTGAAGCTTTCTTT CASTAGTVNTEAFF
- TRBJ1-2 TRBV21-1 many TGTGCCAGCAGCATACGACCGGGCTACTATGGCTACACCTTC CASSIRPGYYGYTF
- TRBJ2-3 TRBV19 - TGTGCCAGTAGTATAAAACTAGCTAGCACAGATACGCAGTATTTT CASSIKLASTDTQYF
- TRBJ1-1 TRBV5-1 few TGCGCCAGCAGCTTGGGGGACCTCCGAAAGGCTGAAGCTTTCTTT CASSLGDLRKAEAFF
TRBD2 TRBJ2-1 TRBV29-1 many TGCAGCGTTGAATTGGCTAGCGGGAGCAATGAGCAGTTCTTC CSVELASGSNEQFF
- TRBJ2-1 TRBV5-5 many TGTGCCAGCAGCTCCGGTGGGACCTACAATGAGCAGTTCTTC CASSSGGTYNEQFF
- TRBJ2-1 TRBV4-2 few TGTGCCAGCAGCCAAGAGGCTAGCGATCTTTACAATGAGCAGTTCTTC CASSQEASDLYNEQFF
TRBD1 TRBJ2-7 TRBV23-1 few TGCGCCAGCAGCCACCGGGACAGGGGATTTAGCGAGCAGTACTTC CASSHRDRGFSEQYF
- TRBJ1-2 TRBV20-1 many TGCAGTGCTAGCAGGGACACCTATGGCTACACCTTC CSASRDTYGYTF
TRBD1 TRBJ2-7 TRBV20-1 - TGCAGTGCTACCGGGACAGGGAAGACCTACGAGCAGTACTTC CSATGTGKTYEQYF
- TRBJ2-5 TRBV11-2 medium-sized TGTGCCAGCAGCCCAGGGACCGGGGGAGAGACCCAGTACTTC CASSPGTGGETQYF
- TRBJ2-1 TRBV10-3 many TGTGCCATCAGTGAGGTGACCCAAGGTTCAGGTCATTCCTACAATGAGCAGTTCTTC CAISEVTQGSGHSYNEQFF
TRBD1 TRBJ1-5 TRBV7-9 - TGTGCCAGCAGCTTCCAGGGGGCAGCGGATCAGCCCCAGCATTTT CASSFQGAADQPQHF
- TRBJ2-7 TRBV7-2 few TGTGCCAGCAGCTTCTGGGGGACCTACGAGCAGTACTTC CASSFWGTYEQYF
TRBD1 TRBJ1-4 TRBV27 many TGTGCCAGCAGTTTCCAGGGGGGCGAAAAACTGTTTTTT CASSFQGGEKLFF
- TRBJ1-5 TRBV20-1 many TGCAGTGCTCGAGCCGGGGAGGGGGTCAATCAGCCCCAGCATTTT CSARAGEGVNQPQHF
- TRBJ1-2 TRBV11-2 many TGTGCCAGCAGCTTACTCGGGCCAACGGGGGGCTACACCTTC CASSLLGPTGGYTF
- TRBJ2-7 TRBV7-6 few TGTGCCAGCAGCTTAAGGGCAGGGCGGGTACGGGAGCAGTACTTC CASSLRAGRVREQYF
- TRBJ2-7 TRBV12-3/TRBV12-4 few TGTGCCAGCAGTTTAGCATGGGGCGTCTCCTACGAGCAGTACTTC CASSLAWGVSYEQYF
TRBD2 TRBJ2-3 TRBV28 few TGTGCCAGCAGTGGGGTTCTAGCGGGGGGCCCTATAGATACGCAGTATTTT CASSGVLAGGPIDTQYF
- TRBJ2-3 TRBV10-1 few TGCGCCAGCAGTGAGTCGCGCATCACAGATACGCAGTATTTT CASSESRITDTQYF
- TRBJ2-5 TRBV2 many TGTGCCAGCAGTGGGGTAGCGGGACAGGGACAAGAGACCCAGTACTTC CASSGVAGQGQETQYF
TRBD1 TRBJ2-1 TRBV9 few TGTGCCAGCAGCCTGGGGGACAGGAGTTACAATGAGCAGTTCTTC CASSLGDRSYNEQFF
TRBD2 TRBJ2-1 TRBV11-2 - TGTGCCAGCAGCTCTCCGGGACTAGCGGGGGGGTACAATGAGCAGTTCTTC CASSSPGLAGGYNEQFF
- TRBJ1-1 TRBV18 medium-sized TGTGCCAGCTCCCCGACAAACACTGAAGCTTTCTTT CASSPTNTEAFF
TRBD2 TRBJ2-3 TRBV7-8 many TGTGCCAGCAGCCTACTAGCGGCTAGCACAGATACGCAGTATTTT CASSLLAASTDTQYF
TRBD1 TRBJ2-1 TRBV29-1 many TGCAGCGTTGTCGGTCCGGGACAGGGGGTTGGGGAGCAGTTCTTC CSVVGPGQGVGEQFF
- TRBJ1-4 TRBV6-5 many TGTGCCAGCAGTTACTCGAAGGTCGCAACTAATGAAAAACTGTTTTTT CASSYSKVATNEKLFF
- TRBJ2-3 TRBV10-3 many TGTGCCATCAGTGACCGCGCAGATACGCAGTATTTT CAISDRADTQYF
TRBD2 TRBJ2-7 TRBV7-8 few TGTGCCAGCAGCTTAGGACTAGCGAGCTCCTACGAGCAGTACTTC CASSLGLASSYEQYF
- TRBJ1-1 TRBV10-3 medium-sized TGTGCCATCCAACGGGGAAACACTGAAGCTTTCTTT CAIQRGNTEAFF
TRBD1 TRBJ2-3 TRBV10-3 medium-sized TGTGCCATCGGCCAGGGGGCGACAGATACGCAGTATTTT CAIGQGATDTQYF
- TRBJ2-7 TRBV12-3/TRBV12-4 - TGTGCCAGCGCATACCGGGACTCCCCCCGCGAGCAGTACTTC CASAYRDSPREQYF
- TRBJ1-6 TRBV27 - TGTGCCAGCACCCGACGCTGGGGCAGCTCAGATTCACCCCTCCACTTT CASTRRWGSSDSPLHF
- TRBJ2-7 TRBV6-2/TRBV6-3 many TGTGCCAGCAGCCTCTCCGGGGCCTACGAGCAGTACTTC CASSLSGAYEQYF
- TRBJ1-1 TRBV6-5 medium-sized TGTGCCAGCAGCCCAAACAAGGGCGGGAACACTGAAGCTTTCTTT CASSPNKGGNTEAFF
- TRBJ2-7 TRBV6-5 many TGTGCCAGCAGTTACTCGGGTATAGGGGGCTACGAGCAGTACTTC CASSYSGIGGYEQYF
TRBD2 TRBJ2-7 TRBV6-5 few TGTGCCAGCAGTTACCAGGGACTACCCTCCTACGAGCAGTACTTC CASSYQGLPSYEQYF
- TRBJ2-5 TRBV7-2 many TGTGCCAGCAGCCGCCGTGAGGGGCGCCAAGAGACCCAGTACTTC CASSRREGRQETQYF
- TRBJ1-6 TRBV5-6 many TGTGCCAGCAGCACGCAGGGACCTTATAATTCACCCCTCCACTTT CASSTQGPYNSPLHF
- TRBJ1-1 TRBV20-1 few TGCAGTGCTAGACCTTCAGACAGCCTGGGAACTGAAGCTTTCTTT CSARPSDSLGTEAFF
- TRBJ1-1 TRBV12-3/TRBV12-4 many TGTGCCAGCAGTTCGGGCACTGAAGCTTTCTTT CASSSGTEAFF
- TRBJ2-3 TRBV5-5 medium-sized TGTGCCAGCAGCTTTGGTCGGCCCTCGGGTTCAGATACGCAGTATTTT CASSFGRPSGSDTQYF